This TCR beta chain comes out of a study of cytotoxic CD8 clonotypes in ibrutinib-treated CLL. Study conclusions and caveats: Age-matched healthy donor levels were exceeded by baseline clonality, which tracked circulating CD8+ T-cell counts.

V was pared by 2 bases and J by 6 bases, with 12 bases between. This CDR3 contains 14 residues. The V gene's germline CDR1 is MNHEY and CDR2 SVGAGI. Generated by immunoSEQ multiplex PCR, the TCRdb table keeps only in-frame clones and is missing some. Of about 130,000 clones in the sample, about 78% were seen once. Genomic DNA (around 2 micrograms) was obtained from cryopreserved PBMCs for construction of TCR beta libraries. This clone was counted at least ten times. What it binds is not known. This receptor was identified in a human donor with chronic lymphocytic leukemia. The V gene is TRBV6-5, the J gene TRBJ2-3; a possible D gene is TRBD1 (6 bases). The sample here was PBMCs, taken after 24 months of ibrutinib treatment. The CDR3 loop reads CASSYARGEDTQYF. DNA of the CDR3: TGTGCCAGCAGTTACGCCAGGGGTGAGGATACGCAGTATTTT.